A selection of T cell receptor beta chains follows, all from one sample in a study of blood T cell repertoires in COVID-19. Assay: immunoSEQ multiplex PCR; the TCRdb copy retains only in-frame clones and omits some. This table has some 200,000 clones, about nine tenths appearing once. The sequencing input was PBMCs or T cells enriched from blood (not recorded which). The origin of the receptors is a man aged 25 to 40 in a cohort exposed to, infected with or recovered from COVID-19 (not recorded which). CDR3s include the opening cysteine and the closing phenylalanine or tryptophan. D genes are given only for firm matches. The size field is filled for only some rows; it gives once, few, many or a size class.

CASSSEQGYGYTF	TRBV5-4	NA	NA
CASRIAGGPSGELFF	TRBV6-5	TRBD2	NA
CATSDSRDSNTEAFF	TRBV24-1	TRBD1	NA
CASSQTSQLAKNIQYF	TRBV7-2	NA	NA
CASSPKMRGNQETQYF	TRBV7-6	TRBD2	NA
CASEKTGSDEQYF	TRBV7-3	TRBD1	NA
CASSPGGRINYGYTF	TRBV27	TRBD1	NA
CATQGDSPLHF	TRBV19	NA	NA
CASSQQGDSGNTIYF	TRBV4-2	NA	NA
CASSLGLGMVGETQYF	TRBV7-3	TRBD2	once
CASRGQGLGQPQHF	TRBV28	TRBD1	NA
CASSPSDLSDTQYF	TRBV27	NA	NA
CASSVDPRDSYEQYF	TRBV9	NA	NA
CASSFRLTSGSGNEQFF	TRBV27	TRBD2	NA
CASSLASAGGLSEAFF	TRBV5-1	TRBD1	NA
CASSQARRVATDTQYF	TRBV3-1/TRBV3-2	NA	NA
CASSVLVTSENEQFF	TRBV9	TRBD2	once
CASSPTTGLFSYEQYF	TRBV7-8	NA	NA
CASSAAPGDKDTQYF	TRBV5-5	NA	NA